Listed here are 31 T cell receptor beta chains from one sample, sequenced in a study of T-cell reconstitution after alpha-beta-depleted transplantation in children. Unique molecular identifiers were built into the TCRbeta library. A single record per CDR3 protein comes from TCRdb applying MiXCR to the PCR reads. Of some 520,000 distinct CDR3 sequences in the sample, about 33% were seen once. Source: PBMCs from the stem cell graft donor, taken from the stem cell graft. Receptor source: a human donor who donated a stem cell graft to a child with aplastic anemia.

This chain connects TRBV12-3 or TRBV12-4 to TRBJ2-7; D gene unclear. V dropped 3 bases and J dropped 0 bases, with 21 bases sitting between them. The CDR3 runs to 18 residues. The CDR3 spells CASSFKPPGLLSSYEQYV. The CDR3 DNA reads TGTGCCAGCAGTTTTAAACCCCCCGGGCTCCTTAGCTCCTACGAGCAGTACGTC.

There are a few counts of this clonotype. This rearrangement joins TRBV20-1 to TRBJ1-2, with a weak D call TRBD1 (5 bases). This CDR3 has 14 residues. V lost 5 bases, J lost 0 bases, and 13 bases lay in between. CDR1 is DFQATT and CDR2 is SNEGSKA in the germline V gene (reference sequence). The CDR3 loop is CSAPQGLTNYGYTF. CDR3 DNA sequence: TGCAGTGCTCCTCAGGGCTTAACTAACTATGGCTACACCTTC.

The chain joins TRBV7-2 to TRBJ2-7; D may be TRBD1 (6 bases). Germline V gene lookup returns CDR1 SGHTA and CDR2 FQGNSA. This CDR3 region has 13 residues. V lost 5 bases to trimming and J lost 4 bases, with 12 bases between them. For the CDR3, the DNA is TGTGCCAGCAGCCCTGGACAGCTATACGAGCAGTACTTC. The encoded protein is CASSPGQLYEQYF.

The rearrangement uses TRBV6-2 or TRBV6-3 and TRBJ2-7, with D maybe TRBD1 (6 bases). The ends were cut back, 6 bases at V and 1 base at J, with 10 bases in the middle. CDR1 and CDR2 from the germline V gene are MNHEY and SVGEGT. This CDR3 is built from 13 residues. The CDR3: CASRGDISYEQYV. CDR3 DNA sequence: TGTGCCAGCAGGGGGGACATTTCCTACGAGCAGTACGTC.

This chain joins TRBV28 and TRBJ2-5; a possible D gene is TRBD2 (5 bases). The V end was cut by 4 bases, the J end by 1 base, with 19 bases between. The CDR3 runs 17 residues. Per germline, CDR1 MDHEN and CDR2 SYDVKM. Here the CDR3 DNA reads TGTGCCAGCAGTTCTACCCAAACATGGAGGAGCCAAGAGACCCAGTACTTC. As protein: CASSSTQTWRSQETQYF.

This clonotype was seen a handful of times. The V gene is TRBV6-2 or TRBV6-3, the J gene TRBJ1-5; D is possibly TRBD1 (5 bases). The germline gives CDR1 MNHEY, CDR2 SVGEGT. CDR3 length equals 17 residues. V lost 5 bases and J 1 base, leaving 18 bases between the germline ends. CDR3 region: CASSRLSTVNSNQPQHF. The CDR3 DNA reads TGTGCCAGCAGTCGCCTCTCGACAGTGAACAGCAATCAGCCCCAGCATTTT.

The sample holds a few counts of this clonotype. The V and J genes are TRBV12-3 or TRBV12-4 and TRBJ1-2, with 8 bases aligning to TRBD1. V dropped 7 bases and J dropped 6; count of bases not matched to a gene: 10. The CDR3 contains 14 residues. In nucleotides, the CDR3 is TGTGCCAGCAACCTAGGGGGACAGGATAATGGCTACACCTTC. It translates to CASNLGGQDNGYTF.

The chain joins TRBV7-6 to TRBJ2-5; TRBD1 is a possible D gene (5 bases). From germline, CDR1 is SGHVS and CDR2 FNYEAQ. This CDR3 region has 14 residues. V dropped 2 bases and J dropped 5 bases, with 12 bases sitting between them. In DNA form, the CDR3 reads TGTGCCAGCAGCTTAATTTTAGGGGCCGAGACCCAGTACTTC. Amino acids: CASSLILGAETQYF.

V usage is TRBV5-1 and J usage is TRBJ2-7; D unclear. The CDR3 loop spans 14 amino acids. Trimming removed 1 base at V and 3 bases at J, with 11 bases between. CDR1 is SGHRS and CDR2 is YFSETQ in the germline V gene. The CDR3 sequence is CASSLNSPYYEQYF. In DNA, the CDR3 is TGCGCCAGCAGCTTGAACAGTCCATACTACGAGCAGTACTTC.

The V gene is TRBV6-1, the J gene TRBJ2-2; possibly TRBD2 for D (6 bases). CDR3 size: 14 residues. Germline V lookup: CDR1 MNHNS, CDR2 SASEGT. V dropped 10 bases and J dropped 1 base, with 13 bases sitting between them. This CDR3 reads CATSFSGNTGELFF. CDR3 nucleotide sequence: TGTGCCACCTCCTTTAGCGGGAACACCGGGGAGCTGTTTTTT.

J is TRBJ1-6 and V is TRBV7-2; the D is unclear. The germline V and J ends were trimmed by 4 bases and 9 bases, with 10 bases remaining between them. The CDR3 contains 13 residues. Germline V gene data show CDR1 as SGHTA and CDR2 as FQGNSA. This CDR3 is CASSSSKVSPLHF. The CDR3 region has the DNA TGTGCCAGCAGCTCCTCCAAGGTTTCACCCCTCCACTTT. Combining the CDR3 with reference TRBV7-2 and TRBJ1-6 gives the whole variable domain GAGVSQSPSNKVTEKGKDVELRCDPISGHTALYWYRQSLGQGLEFLIYFQGNSAPDKSGLPSDRFSAERTGGSVSTLTIQRTQQEDSAVYLCASSSSKVSPLHFGNGTRLTVT.

This clonotype has only a few counts. CDR3 loop: CASSLGGRPHNEQFF. The CDR3 bases are TGTGCCAGCAGCTTAGGCGGGAGACCCCACAATGAGCAGTTCTTC. The chain links TRBV5-8 to TRBJ2-1, with 7 bases fitting TRBD2. The germline V gene has CDR1 SGHTS and CDR2 YDEGEE. The CDR3 sequence is 15 residues long. Germline trimming cut 2 bases from V and 5 bases from J; bases unmatched to any gene: 7.

The chain joins TRBV5-1 to TRBJ1-4, with D hard to call. The V end lost 4 bases, the J end lost 6 bases, and 16 bases lay between the germline ends. Germline V gives CDR1 SGHRS, CDR2 YFSETQ. The CDR3 is 15 amino acids. The CDR3 reads CASSPAGSGDEKLFF. CDR3 nucleotide sequence: TGCGCCAGCAGCCCCGCGGGCTCTGGGGATGAAAAACTGTTTTTT.

The chain is built from TRBV12-3 or TRBV12-4 and TRBJ2-1; the D gene is possibly TRBD1 (6 bases). Trimming shortened V by 6 bases and J by 4 bases, and 16 bases separated the two germline ends. The length of the CDR3 is 15 residues. The CDR3 nucleotides read TGTGCCAGCAGGACCGGGACAAGTATATACAATGAGCAGTTCTTC. As protein: CASRTGTSIYNEQFF.

This clonotype was seen only once. The rearrangement links TRBV13 to TRBJ1-2, with D hard to call. This CDR3 contains 14 residues. Germline values: CDR1 PRHDT, CDR2 FYEKMQ (reference sequence). Trimming stripped 3 bases from V and 0 bases from J, with 8 bases between. CDR3 region: CASSLAPPNYGYTF. The CDR3 DNA sequence: TGTGCCAGCAGCTTGGCCCCCCCTAACTATGGCTACACCTTC.

The V and J genes are TRBV10-3 and TRBJ1-2; no clear D. Germline values: CDR1 ENHRY, CDR2 SYGVKD. This CDR3 comprises 11 residues. Trimming took 6 bases from V and 1 from J, leaving 3 bases between them. The CDR3, as DNA: TGTGCCATCAGCTATAACTATGGCTACACCTTC. This gives the protein CAISYNYGYTF.

The J gene is TRBJ2-1, the V gene TRBV6-1; 12 nucleotides align to TRBD2. The ends lost 8 bases at V and 10 bases at J; junction bases unmatched: 15. The CDR3 consists of 16 residues. Germline CDR1 and CDR2: MNHNS and SASEGT. CDR3 loop: CASAHRLAGAAKEQFF. The CDR3 DNA reads as TGTGCCAGCGCGCACCGACTAGCGGGAGCGGCAAAAGAGCAGTTCTTC.

V and J are TRBV29-1 and TRBJ2-1; 9 positions agree with TRBD2. The V gene's germline CDR1 is SQVTM and CDR2 ANQGSEA. With V trimmed by 7 bases and J by 0 bases, 10 bases remained unmatched. The CDR3 is 16 residues long. The CDR3 DNA follows: TGCAGCGCCGGGGGACTAGCAGACAGCTCCTACAATGAGCAGTTCTTC. This sequence encodes CSAGGLADSSYNEQFF.

V gene TRBV6-5 combines with J gene TRBJ1-1; no clear D gene. V was trimmed by 7 bases and J by 8 bases, leaving 11 bases between them. The CDR3 is made up of 11 amino acids. Germline-derived CDR1 and CDR2 are MNHEY and SVGAGI. The CDR3 spells CASTHRYEAFF. The CDR3 DNA follows: TGTGCCAGCACCCACCGGTACGAAGCTTTCTTT.

A single count supports this clonotype. The chain employs TRBV7-9 and TRBJ1-6; a possible D gene is TRBD1 (5 bases). Trimming took off 4 bases at V and 11 bases at J, with 18 bases between the two ends. CDR1 and CDR2 from the germline V gene are SEHNR and FQNEAQ (reference sequence). CDR3 length equals 15 residues. The CDR3 DNA reads as TGTGCCAGCAGCTCGGGACCGATAGACTTGGCACCCCTCCACTTT. Amino acid sequence: CASSSGPIDLAPLHF. The full variable domain, its missing parts supplied by reference TRBV7-9 and TRBJ1-6, is DTGVSQNPRHKITKRGQNVTFRCDPISEHNRLYWYRQTLGQGPEFLTYFQNEAQLEKSRLLSDRFSAERPKGSFSTLEIQRTEQGDSAMYLCASSSGPIDLAPLHFGNGTRLTVT.

V is TRBV11-3 and J is TRBJ1-2; D is undetermined. Trimming stripped 1 base from V and 2 bases from J, with 8 bases between. This CDR3 has 14 residues. CDR1 SGHNT and CDR2 YENEEA come from the germline V gene. The CDR3 region is CASSLGPANYGYTF. The CDR3, as DNA: TGTGCCAGCAGCTTAGGTCCAGCCAACTATGGCTACACCTTC.

In this sample, this clonotype turned up a few times. CDR3 in amino acids: CAWMEVGELFF. DNA of the CDR3: TGTGCCTGGATGGAGGTCGGGGAGCTGTTTTTT. The chain links TRBV30 to TRBJ2-2; D is perhaps TRBD2 (5 bases). Germline V CDR1 and CDR2: GTSNPN, SVGIG (reference sequence). The CDR3 length is 11 residues. V lost 4 bases to trimming and J lost 7 bases, with 7 bases between them. Supplemented by reference TRBV30 and TRBJ2-2, the full variable domain reads SQTIHQWPATLVQPVGSPLSLECTVEGTSNPNLYWYRQAAGRGLQLLFYSVGIGQISSEVPQNLSASRPQDRQFILSSKKLLLSDSGFYLCAWMEVGELFFGEGSRLTVL.

This clonotype has only a few counts. Here the CDR3 reads CASSDPAGSSYEQYF. DNA of the CDR3: TGTGCCAGCAGTGACCCCGCGGGGAGCTCCTACGAGCAGTACTTC. This chain joins TRBV25-1 and TRBJ2-7; possibly TRBD2 for D (6 bases). CDR1 and CDR2 from the germline V gene are MGHDK and SYGVNS. Trimming removed 3 bases from V and 0 bases from J, with 12 bases in between. CDR3 length: 15 amino acids.

This clonotype came up a few times. This chain links TRBV20-1 with TRBJ2-1, with 7 bases fitting TRBD2. Trimming removed 6 bases from V and 3 bases from J; junction bases left unmatched: 20. Germline lookup yields CDR1 DFQATT and CDR2 SNEGSKA (reference sequence). This CDR3 has 18 amino acids. CDR3 in DNA: TGCAGTGCAGCCGGGTCTGATCTGAGGGGAGGGCACTACAATGAGCAGTTCTTC. This sequence encodes CSAAGSDLRGGHYNEQFF.

The chain uses TRBV20-1 and TRBJ2-1; 10 bases line up with TRBD2. Germline CDR1 DFQATT, CDR2 SNEGSKA (reference sequence). There are 15 residues in the CDR3. With V trimmed by 3 bases and J by 6 bases, 8 bases remained unmatched. The CDR3 loop is CSASTGTSVSNEQFF. The CDR3 DNA follows: TGCAGTGCTAGTACCGGGACTAGCGTCTCCAATGAGCAGTTCTTC.

The gene calls are TRBV5-1 and TRBJ2-1; D is ambiguous. The germline gives CDR1 SGHRS, CDR2 YFSETQ. Trimming took off 0 bases at V and 8 bases at J, with 9 bases between the two ends. This CDR3 has 13 residues. CDR3 protein: CASSLASRYEQFF. CDR3 nucleotides: TGCGCCAGCAGCTTGGCCAGCAGATATGAGCAGTTCTTC. Full variable domain (missing parts from reference TRBV5-1 and TRBJ2-1): KAGVTQTPRYLIKTRGQQVTLSCSPISGHRSVSWYQQTPGQGLQFLFEYFSETQRNKGNFPGRFSGRQFSNSRSEMNVSTLELGDSALYLCASSLASRYEQFFGPGTRLTVL.

The CDR3 loop reads CATRTGVNSPLHF. CDR3 sequence (DNA): TGTGCCACCCGGACAGGCGTTAATTCACCCCTCCACTTT. The chain uses TRBV2 and TRBJ1-6; 7 nucleotides line up with TRBD1. CDR1 SNHLY and CDR2 FYNNEI come from the germline V gene. CDR3 length equals 13 residues. The trim removed 10 bases at V and 6 bases at J, leaving 6 bases unmatched.

The chain employs TRBV20-1 and TRBJ1-2, with 8 bases that match TRBD1. V shed 6 bases, J shed 7 bases, and the junction held 4 bases outside the gene matches. Looked up from germline, CDR1 is DFQATT and CDR2 is SNEGSKA (reference sequence). This CDR3 spans 11 amino acids. Here the CDR3 DNA reads TGCAGTGCCAAGGACAGGGCTGGCTACACCTTC. It is translated as CSAKDRAGYTF.

This chain links TRBV20-1 with TRBJ2-1; the match to TRBD2 covers 11 bases. After removal of 6 bases from V and 1 base from J, the junction contained 17 bases not matched to a gene. Germline loops: CDR1 DFQATT, CDR2 SNEGSKA (reference sequence). CDR3 length: 19 amino acids. The CDR3 sequence: CSAGRLAGSGRGSYNEQFF. The DNA for the CDR3 is TGCAGTGCGGGCCGACTAGCGGGATCGGGTAGAGGGTCCTACAATGAGCAGTTCTTC.

This clonotype occurred a few times. The chain combines TRBV29-1 with TRBJ2-7; D is unresolved. This CDR3 has 13 residues. The V end was cut by 5 bases, the J end by 2 bases, with 13 bases between. Germline CDR1 is SQVTM and CDR2 is ANQGSEA. CDR3 DNA sequence: TGCAGCGTTAAATTTCGTAAGGCCTACGAGCAGTACTTC. This gives the protein CSVKFRKAYEQYF.

Note on this clonotype: Compared with germline, one end of the junction differs, possibly owing to a read error. The chain has TRBV6-4 and TRBJ2-6, with a tentative D call TRBD1 (6 bases). The CDR3 length is 16 residues. The germline V gene encodes CDR1 MRHNA and CDR2 SNTAGT. The CDR3 coding sequence is TGTGCCAGCAGTGACTCAGCAGGGGCTGGGGCCAACGGCCTGACTTTC. Protein: CASSDSAGAGANGLTF.